This section outlines one T cell receptor (beta chain) sequence together with its context. Its antigen is unknown. These data come from a study of shared clonotypes between healthy human individuals. At the level of the study: Each donor's CD4 naive and CD4 memory cells filled three plates apiece, CD8 naive two, and CD8 memory one. Study conclusions and caveats: Some naive CD4 clonotypes, roughly 4.8%, turned up in common across a few donors. Relative to clonotypes present in all four donors, those not shared had lower generation probabilities.

The assay was immunoSEQ multiplex PCR, and TCRdb's table has in-frame clones only and misses some. The sample contains about 960,000 clones, 76% of which appear only once. With 0 bases removed from V and 5 bases from J, the gap between germline ends came to 11 bases. The V gene's germline CDR1 is MNHEY and CDR2 SVGAGI. The CDR3 loop spans 14 amino acids. The receptor's source is a man younger than 30 in good health. Sequencing used memory CD4+ T cells sorted from blood. Subset defined: CD45RA-negative fraction. J is TRBJ2-7 and V is TRBV6-5; D possibly corresponds to TRBD2 (6 bases). The CDR3 DNA reads TGTGCCAGCAGTTACTCGCTAGCGCGGGACGAGCAGTACTTC. Its translation is CASSYSLARDEQYF.